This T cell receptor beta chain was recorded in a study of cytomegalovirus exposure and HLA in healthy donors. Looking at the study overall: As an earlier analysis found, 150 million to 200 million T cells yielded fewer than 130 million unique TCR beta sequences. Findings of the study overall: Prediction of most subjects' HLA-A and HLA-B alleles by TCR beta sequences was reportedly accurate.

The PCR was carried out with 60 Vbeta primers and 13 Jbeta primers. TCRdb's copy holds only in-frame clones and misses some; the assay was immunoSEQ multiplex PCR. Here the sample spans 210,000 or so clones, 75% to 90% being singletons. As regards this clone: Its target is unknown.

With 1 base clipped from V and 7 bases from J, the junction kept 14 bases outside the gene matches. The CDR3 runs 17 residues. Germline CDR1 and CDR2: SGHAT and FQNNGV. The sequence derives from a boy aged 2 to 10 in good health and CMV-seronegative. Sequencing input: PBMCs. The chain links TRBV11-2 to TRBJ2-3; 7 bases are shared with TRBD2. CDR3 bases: TGTGCCAGCAGCTTAGCCGGGCCGGGCGGGGGTTTTTATACGCAGTATTTT. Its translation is CASSLAGPGGGFYTQYF.